This paragraph covers one TCR beta chain sequence. The sample belongs to a study of blood T cell repertoires in COVID-19. Study details: The United States, Italy and Spain supplied acute and convalescent COVID-19 samples.

Sequencing used immunoSEQ multiplex PCR; TCRdb keeps in-frame clones, though not all of them. This sample has hundreds of thousands of clones, with about 90% found just once. The V end was cut by 5 bases, the J end by 0 bases, with 20 bases between. Germline CDR1 MNHEY, CDR2 SMNVEV (reference sequence). The length of the CDR3 is 18 residues. The sample was PBMCs or T cells enriched from blood (not recorded which). This chain links TRBV27 with TRBJ2-1, with D perhaps matching TRBD1 (6 bases). This clonotype originated in a woman aged 25-40 years who had recovered from COVID-19. CDR3 in amino acids: CASSGASRGSSSYNEQFF. The CDR3 DNA is TGTGCCAGCAGTGGGGCCTCGAGGGGGTCAAGCTCCTACAATGAGCAGTTCTTC.